The 11 T cell receptor beta chains below were found in one sample sequenced in a study of cytomegalovirus exposure and HLA in healthy donors. 60 Vbeta and 13 Jbeta primers were used in PCR. Repertoires were generated with immunoSEQ multiplex PCR, while TCRdb's copy carries only in-frame clones and drops some. This table has about 190,000 clones, approximately 79% appearing once. Sequenced: PBMCs. All receptors derive from a woman between 18 and 29 years old in good health and CMV-seronegative.

As concerns this clone: Germline and junction disagree at one end, which may indicate a read error. The V gene is TRBV5-1, the J gene TRBJ1-5; 9 bases fit TRBD1. The CDR3 runs 15 residues. Looked up from germline, CDR1 is SGHRS and CDR2 is YFSETQ. The CDR3 DNA follows: TGCGCCAGCAGCTACGGGGGACAGGGCAAACAGCCCCAGCATTTT. Encoded protein: CASSYGGQGKQPQHF. Looking up the rest from reference TRBV5-1 and TRBJ1-5 gives the full variable domain: KAGVTQTPRYLIKTRGQQVTLSCSPISGHRSVSWYQQTPGQGLQFLFEYFSETQRNKGNFPGRFSGRQFSNSRSEMNVSTLELGDSALYLCASSYGGQGKQPQHFGDGTRLSIL.

This rearrangement joins TRBV4-1 to TRBJ1-4; 10 nucleotides match TRBD1. The germline V gene has CDR1 MGHRA and CDR2 YSYEKL. This CDR3 is built from 16 residues. Unmatched junction bases numbered 8, after V lost 2 bases and J lost 8 bases. CDR3 sequence (DNA): TGCGCCAGCAGCCAAACCACTGACAGGGGGCGAGAAAAACTGTTTTTT. It is translated as CASSQTTDRGREKLFF.

This chain links TRBV5-1 with TRBJ2-2; D unclear. The V end was cut by 4 bases, the J end by 2 bases, with 9 bases between. The CDR3 is 14 residues long. The germline gives CDR1 SGHRS, CDR2 YFSETQ. CDR3 region: CASSRNTNTGELFF. The CDR3 DNA reads as TGCGCCAGCAGCCGAAACACCAACACCGGGGAGCTGTTTTTT.

This rearrangement joins TRBV6-1 to TRBJ1-5; D might be TRBD1 (5 bases). CDR1 and CDR2 (germline): MNHNS, SASEGT. The CDR3 covers 14 residues. Trimming cost V 8 bases and J 3 bases, with 14 bases left between them. CDR3 sequence reads: CASLLRGLNQPQHF. The CDR3 nucleotides are TGTGCCAGCCTCCTTCGGGGACTCAATCAGCCCCAGCATTTT.

This chain links TRBV11-1 with TRBJ2-7; D is possibly TRBD2 (5 bases). The V gene lost 4 bases and the J gene lost 6 bases, with 16 bases spanning the gap. The length of the CDR3 is 14 residues. Germline loops: CDR1 SGHAT, CDR2 FQDESV (reference sequence). Here the CDR3 reads CASSSKLRVSEQYF. The CDR3 DNA reads TGTGCCAGCAGCTCCAAGTTGAGGGTTTCCGAGCAGTACTTC.

V usage is TRBV15 and J usage is TRBJ2-7; 9 nucleotides line up with TRBD2. Germline V lookup: CDR1 LNHNV, CDR2 YYDKDF (reference sequence). The length of the CDR3 is 14 residues. V was pared by 11 bases and J by 6 bases, with 14 bases of the junction left unmatched. CDR3 region: CAASPRSGGTEQYF. The CDR3 DNA sequence: TGTGCCGCCTCTCCCAGAAGCGGGGGGACCGAGCAGTACTTC.

The chain joins TRBV7-2 to TRBJ1-2, with D unclear. The CDR3 is made up of 15 amino acids. The V and J ends lost 1 base and 2 bases respectively, with 11 bases between them. The germline CDR1 and CDR2 sequences are SGHTA and FQGNSA. CDR3 DNA: TGTGCCAGCAGCTTAGGCTCGGGAACAAACTATGGCTACACCTTC. Translation: CASSLGSGTNYGYTF.

The rearrangement links TRBV29-1 to TRBJ2-7, with no clear D. Germline V lookup: CDR1 SQVTM, CDR2 ANQGSEA. This CDR3 comprises 11 residues. V lost 4 bases to trimming and J lost 6 bases, with 10 bases between them. The CDR3 sequence is CSVGQTGEQYF. The CDR3, as DNA: TGCAGCGTTGGGCAAACGGGCGAGCAGTACTTC.

This clone was counted only a few times. The genes are TRBV19 and TRBJ1-4; 8 bases align to TRBD1. The CDR3 runs to 15 residues. J lost 8 bases, V lost 5 bases, and 10 bases had no gene match. CDR1 and CDR2 from the germline V gene are LNHDA and SQIVND (reference sequence). CDR3 coding DNA: TGTGCCAGTAGTTACACAGGGGGATGGGGAGAAAAACTGTTTTTT. Its protein product is CASSYTGGWGEKLFF.

V usage is TRBV4-2 and J usage is TRBJ1-5, with TRBD1 matching over 8 bases. The junction had 5 bases not matched to a gene; V was cut back by 5 bases and J by 2 bases. The germline V gene encodes CDR1 LGHNA and CDR2 YNFKEQ. This CDR3 is 15 amino acids long. For the CDR3, the DNA is TGTGCCAGCAGCGGCGCAGGGGGCGGCAATCAGCCCCAGCATTTT. Translation gives CASSGAGGGNQPQHF.

The table lists this clone with a few counts. This chain connects TRBV10-2 to TRBJ1-3, with D possibly matching TRBD1 (5 bases). The CDR3 is made up of 15 amino acids. CDR1 and CDR2 from the germline V gene are WSHSY and SAAADI. The V end was cut by 2 bases, the J end by 0 bases, with 8 bases between. The CDR3 nucleotides are TGCGCCAGCAGTGAGAGTCAGGGCTCTGGAAACACCATATATTTT. It translates to CASSESQGSGNTIYF.